Detailed here is one TCR beta chain. Antigen: not known. The sample originates from a study of T cell responses to AZD1222 COVID-19 vaccine. Overall study results and limits: The number of AZD1222 recipients seropositive at baseline was only five to seven.

Clones were sequenced by immunoSEQ multiplex PCR, and TCRdb holds only the in-frame ones, with some missing. The table shows about 210,000 clones, with around 94% occurring only once. This CDR3 is 15 amino acids long. Germline V CDR1 and CDR2: MNHEY, SMNVEV (reference sequence). The V gene lost 5 bases and the J gene lost 3 bases, with 17 bases spanning the gap. The chain joins TRBV27 to TRBJ2-7; possibly TRBD2 for D (5 bases). Sequencing used peripheral blood, obtained 28 days after the second dose of the MenACWY control vaccine. The sequence was collected from an adult who received the MenACWY meningococcal vaccine as a control. The CDR3 nucleotides are TGTGCCAGCAGTCTGGCCTCGGACGGAGGCTACGAGCAGTACTTC. Its translation: CASSLASDGGYEQYF.